This T cell receptor (beta chain) comes out of a study of TIL therapy for anti-PD-1-resistant metastatic lung cancer. The wider study: A handful of tumors were EGFR-mutant and two were ALK-rearranged. Tumors carried a median about 1.5 non-synonymous mutations per megabase. Study-wide findings and caveats: Treatment-naive, never-smoker and oncogene-addicted patients were overrepresented in this highly selected cohort.

The libraries were made with immunoSEQ v3. Method: immunoSEQ multiplex PCR; TCRdb's copy keeps in-frame clones and lacks some. The repertoire consists of 52,000 or so clones, with about 81% occurring once and the leading ten covering less than 3.5%. Time point here: pre-treatment sample, taken before nivolumab and TIL therapy. The V gene's germline CDR1 is MNHEY and CDR2 SVGEGT. V lost 6 bases to trimming and J lost 0 bases; unmatched junction nucleotides: 4. The CDR3 runs to 16 residues. Concerning this clone: The antigen is unknown.

This chain links TRBV6-2 or TRBV6-3 with TRBJ1-4, with TRBD1 matching over 10 bases. This receptor was obtained from a person aged 25-85 years with non-small cell lung cancer. Sequenced here: blood, sampled at baseline. In nucleotides, the CDR3 is TGTGCCAGCAGCCGCGGGACAGGGGCAACTAATGAAAAACTGTTTTTT. It yields the protein CASSRGTGATNEKLFF.